This is a list of T cell receptor beta chains from one sample in a study of blood T cell repertoires in COVID-19. Sequenced by immunoSEQ multiplex PCR; TCRdb stores in-frame clones only, minus some. The sample yields some 270,000 clones, roughly 86% seen once. What was sequenced was peripheral blood. These receptors all stem from a woman in her sixties who had recovered from COVID-19. Both conserved end residues are part of each CDR3. The order of the fields is CDR3 length, D gene, clone size, V gene, J gene, CDR3 DNA, CDR3 protein. The D gene is left open where the match is weak. Some rows have no size entry. The others give once, few or many, or a class for an expanded clone.

cdr3_length: 15
d_call: TRBD1
clone_size: once
v_call: TRBV5-6
j_call: TRBJ2-3
cdr3_nt: TGTGCCAGCAGCTTGGGACAGGGGGGCTCGGATACGCAGTATTTT
cdr3_aa: CASSLGQGGSDTQYF

cdr3_length: 17
d_call: -
clone_size: -
v_call: TRBV7-9
j_call: TRBJ1-3
cdr3_nt: TGTGCCAGCAGCTTTTCTCTCAGGCCCACCGTCGTAAACACCATATATTTT
cdr3_aa: CASSFSLRPTVVNTIYF

cdr3_length: 14
d_call: TRBD1
clone_size: -
v_call: TRBV2
j_call: TRBJ2-7
cdr3_nt: TGTGCCAGCAACGAAAGGGGGCAAGACTACGAGCAGTACTTC
cdr3_aa: CASNERGQDYEQYF

cdr3_length: 12
d_call: -
clone_size: -
v_call: TRBV5-1
j_call: TRBJ1-2
cdr3_nt: TGCGCCAGCAGCCACAGGGACTATGGCTACACCTTC
cdr3_aa: CASSHRDYGYTF

cdr3_length: 13
d_call: TRBD2
clone_size: once
v_call: TRBV6-4
j_call: TRBJ2-2
cdr3_nt: TGTGCCAGCAGTGACCGGGGGGTCGGGGAGCTGTTTTTT
cdr3_aa: CASSDRGVGELFF

cdr3_length: 15
d_call: TRBD2
clone_size: -
v_call: TRBV19
j_call: TRBJ2-5
cdr3_nt: TGTGCCAGTAGTAGGACTAGCGGGGGACAAGAGACCCAGTACTTC
cdr3_aa: CASSRTSGGQETQYF

cdr3_length: 12
d_call: -
clone_size: -
v_call: TRBV6-5
j_call: TRBJ2-7
cdr3_nt: TGTGCCAGCAGCCCAACTCCCTACGAGCAGTACTTC
cdr3_aa: CASSPTPYEQYF

cdr3_length: 14
d_call: -
clone_size: few
v_call: TRBV4-1
j_call: TRBJ1-3
cdr3_nt: TGCGCCAGCAGCCAACCCCTTAATCGGTGGACCATATATTTT
cdr3_aa: CASSQPLNRWTIYF

cdr3_length: 15
d_call: TRBD2
clone_size: -
v_call: TRBV7-2
j_call: TRBJ2-1
cdr3_nt: TGTGCCAGCAAAAGTGGCGGGGGGGCACGGAATGAGCAGTTCTTC
cdr3_aa: CASKSGGGARNEQFF

cdr3_length: 14
d_call: -
clone_size: once
v_call: TRBV3-1/TRBV3-2
j_call: TRBJ1-1
cdr3_nt: TGTGCCAGCAGCCCTATGTGGGGGGACACTGAAGCTTTCTTT
cdr3_aa: CASSPMWGDTEAFF

cdr3_length: 16
d_call: TRBD1
clone_size: once
v_call: TRBV4-3
j_call: TRBJ1-2
cdr3_nt: TGCGCCAGCAGCCAGCAAGCGGTCCGGGACAGCTATGGCTACACCTTC
cdr3_aa: CASSQQAVRDSYGYTF

cdr3_length: 15
d_call: TRBD2
clone_size: -
v_call: TRBV6-2/TRBV6-3
j_call: TRBJ2-1
cdr3_nt: TGTGCCAGCAGTGTACTAGCGGGGGTTTACAATGAGCAGTTCTTC
cdr3_aa: CASSVLAGVYNEQFF

cdr3_length: 15
d_call: -
clone_size: once
v_call: TRBV28
j_call: TRBJ2-7
cdr3_nt: TGTGCCAGCAGTTCCCCCCCCCGATACATTTACGAGCAGTACTTC
cdr3_aa: CASSSPPRYIYEQYF

cdr3_length: 16
d_call: -
clone_size: -
v_call: TRBV18
j_call: TRBJ1-5
cdr3_nt: TGTGCCAGCTCACCTCCAGGCGTGAATGGCAATCAGCCCCAGCATTTT
cdr3_aa: CASSPPGVNGNQPQHF

cdr3_length: 16
d_call: -
clone_size: -
v_call: TRBV14
j_call: TRBJ2-1
cdr3_nt: TGTGCCAGCAGCCAAGAATGGGGGCTAGCGGTGAATGAGCAGTTCTTC
cdr3_aa: CASSQEWGLAVNEQFF

cdr3_length: 11
d_call: -
clone_size: -
v_call: TRBV7-2
j_call: TRBJ2-2
cdr3_nt: TGTGCCAGCAGCCAGGCGGGGGAGCTGTTTTTT
cdr3_aa: CASSQAGELFF

cdr3_length: 12
d_call: -
clone_size: -
v_call: TRBV7-6
j_call: TRBJ2-7
cdr3_nt: TGTGCCAGCAGCTTCCCAGCGGGTGAGCAGTACTTC
cdr3_aa: CASSFPAGEQYF

cdr3_length: 17
d_call: TRBD1
clone_size: -
v_call: TRBV6-6
j_call: TRBJ2-7
cdr3_nt: TGTGCCAGCAGACGAGACAGGGGGACTGGATCAACCTACGAGCAGTACTTC
cdr3_aa: CASRRDRGTGSTYEQYF

cdr3_length: 14
d_call: TRBD1
clone_size: few
v_call: TRBV3-1/TRBV3-2
j_call: TRBJ2-5
cdr3_nt: TGTGCCAGCAGCCATGGGACAGGTAAAGAGACCCAGTACTTC
cdr3_aa: CASSHGTGKETQYF

cdr3_length: 15
d_call: -
clone_size: -
v_call: TRBV6-5
j_call: TRBJ2-7
cdr3_nt: TGTGCCAGCAGCCGTACTAATACCTTAGGCTACGAGCAGTACTTC
cdr3_aa: CASSRTNTLGYEQYF

cdr3_length: 14
d_call: -
clone_size: -
v_call: TRBV19
j_call: TRBJ2-7
cdr3_nt: TGTGCCAGTAGTATCTTCGGAGACTCCTACGAGCAGTACTTC
cdr3_aa: CASSIFGDSYEQYF

cdr3_length: 15
d_call: -
clone_size: -
v_call: TRBV5-1
j_call: TRBJ1-6
cdr3_nt: TGCGCCAGCAGCTCCGGATCGGGGGGTAATTCACCCCTCCACTTT
cdr3_aa: CASSSGSGGNSPLHF

cdr3_length: 15
d_call: -
clone_size: -
v_call: TRBV5-1
j_call: TRBJ2-2
cdr3_nt: TGCGCCAGCAGCTTGCTCTCCCCTCCCGCCGGGGAGCTGTTTTTT
cdr3_aa: CASSLLSPPAGELFF

cdr3_length: 15
d_call: TRBD2
clone_size: once
v_call: TRBV14
j_call: TRBJ2-2
cdr3_nt: TGTGCCAGCGGCCCCCCGGGGGGGAACACCGGGGAGCTGTTTTTT
cdr3_aa: CASGPPGGNTGELFF

cdr3_length: 16
d_call: -
clone_size: -
v_call: TRBV21-1
j_call: TRBJ1-6
cdr3_nt: TGTGCCCCCGGACAGCGGGGCGGGCGAGGTAATTCACCCCTCCACTTT
cdr3_aa: CAPGQRGGRGNSPLHF

cdr3_length: 16
d_call: -
clone_size: -
v_call: TRBV10-3
j_call: TRBJ2-1
cdr3_nt: TGTGCCATCAGTGAGTCTGGGACTGGGTCCTACAATGAGCAGTTCTTC
cdr3_aa: CAISESGTGSYNEQFF

cdr3_length: 15
d_call: TRBD1
clone_size: -
v_call: TRBV3-1/TRBV3-2
j_call: TRBJ1-2
cdr3_nt: TGTGCCAGCAGTCCCTGGGGGGTCCAGGGGGGTGGCTACACCTTC
cdr3_aa: CASSPWGVQGGGYTF

cdr3_length: 16
d_call: TRBD1
clone_size: -
v_call: TRBV15
j_call: TRBJ1-2
cdr3_nt: TGTGCCACCAGCCCCGACAGGGGTTTCGATCAATATGGCTACACCTTC
cdr3_aa: CATSPDRGFDQYGYTF

cdr3_length: 13
d_call: -
clone_size: -
v_call: TRBV6-5
j_call: TRBJ1-5
cdr3_nt: TGTGCCAGCAGTTACAAAATTGAGCGGCCCCAGCATTTT
cdr3_aa: CASSYKIERPQHF

cdr3_length: 11
d_call: -
clone_size: -
v_call: TRBV2
j_call: TRBJ2-7
cdr3_nt: TGTGCCAGCAGCGAACAGTACGAGCAGTACTTC
cdr3_aa: CASSEQYEQYF

cdr3_length: 14
d_call: -
clone_size: few
v_call: TRBV6-2/TRBV6-3
j_call: TRBJ2-4
cdr3_nt: TGTGCCAGCAGTTACAACGACGACATCGACATTCAGTACTTC
cdr3_aa: CASSYNDDIDIQYF

cdr3_length: 14
d_call: TRBD2
clone_size: -
v_call: TRBV7-9
j_call: TRBJ2-7
cdr3_nt: TGTGCCAGCAGCTTCCGACTAGCTACGCACGAGCAGTACTTC
cdr3_aa: CASSFRLATHEQYF

cdr3_length: 13
d_call: -
clone_size: -
v_call: TRBV2
j_call: TRBJ2-1
cdr3_nt: TGTGCCCGGAGGGGGGGCCGTGACAATGAGCAGTTCTTC
cdr3_aa: CARRGGRDNEQFF

cdr3_length: 18
d_call: TRBD1
clone_size: -
v_call: TRBV18
j_call: TRBJ1-5
cdr3_nt: TGTGCCAGCTCACCACGGGACAGGGGATTTCATAGCAATCAGCCCCAGCATTTT
cdr3_aa: CASSPRDRGFHSNQPQHF

cdr3_length: 16
d_call: TRBD1
clone_size: many
v_call: TRBV5-6
j_call: TRBJ1-1
cdr3_nt: TGTGCCAGCAGCCCCGGTAGGGGGACAGAGAACACTGAAGCTTTCTTT
cdr3_aa: CASSPGRGTENTEAFF

cdr3_length: 16
d_call: TRBD1
clone_size: few
v_call: TRBV6-5
j_call: TRBJ1-4
cdr3_nt: TGTGCCAGCAGTTACCAGCAGGCAGGGGGCGCGGAAAAACTGTTTTTT
cdr3_aa: CASSYQQAGGAEKLFF

cdr3_length: 13
d_call: -
clone_size: -
v_call: TRBV5-1
j_call: TRBJ1-1
cdr3_nt: TGCGCCAGCAGCTTGTTGGAGGGCACTGAAGCTTTCTTT
cdr3_aa: CASSLLEGTEAFF

cdr3_length: 17
d_call: TRBD1
clone_size: -
v_call: TRBV9
j_call: TRBJ1-2
cdr3_nt: TGTGCCAGCAGGTCAGGGGGCGCCTCCCTGACTAACTATGGCTACACCTTC
cdr3_aa: CASRSGGASLTNYGYTF

cdr3_length: 15
d_call: TRBD1
clone_size: -
v_call: TRBV28
j_call: TRBJ2-1
cdr3_nt: TGTGCCAGCAGGTATCAGGGGGCCTCCTACAATGAGCAGTTCTTC
cdr3_aa: CASRYQGASYNEQFF

cdr3_length: 12
d_call: -
clone_size: -
v_call: TRBV29-1
j_call: TRBJ2-7
cdr3_nt: TGCAGCGTTCGTGGAGGGGTGGGGGAGCAGTACTTC
cdr3_aa: CSVRGGVGEQYF

cdr3_length: 16
d_call: TRBD1
clone_size: -
v_call: TRBV19
j_call: TRBJ1-1
cdr3_nt: TGTGCCAGTAGTCAGCGGACAGGGTCGATGAACACTGAAGCTTTCTTT
cdr3_aa: CASSQRTGSMNTEAFF

cdr3_length: 18
d_call: TRBD1
clone_size: -
v_call: TRBV3-1/TRBV3-2
j_call: TRBJ2-7
cdr3_nt: TGTGCCAGCAGACGCGGAGGGGGACAGGGGGTTACTTCCTACGAGCAGTACTTC
cdr3_aa: CASRRGGGQGVTSYEQYF

cdr3_length: 15
d_call: -
clone_size: -
v_call: TRBV27
j_call: TRBJ2-3
cdr3_nt: TGTGCCAGCAGTTTGGGGGGGGGCCTTGCAGATACGCAGTATTTT
cdr3_aa: CASSLGGGLADTQYF

cdr3_length: 19
d_call: TRBD1
clone_size: once
v_call: TRBV9
j_call: TRBJ1-3
cdr3_nt: TGTGCCAGCAGCGTAAACCCCCTTCCGGGACAGGGTGGAGGAAACACCATATATTTT
cdr3_aa: CASSVNPLPGQGGGNTIYF

cdr3_length: 14
d_call: -
clone_size: -
v_call: TRBV10-2
j_call: TRBJ1-1
cdr3_nt: TGCGCCAGCAGTGAGGGACAGTGGAACACTGAAGCTTTCTTT
cdr3_aa: CASSEGQWNTEAFF

cdr3_length: 16
d_call: TRBD2
clone_size: -
v_call: TRBV4-2
j_call: TRBJ2-3
cdr3_nt: TGTGCCAGCAGCCAAGGAGCTAGCGGAGGGACAGATACGCAGTATTTT
cdr3_aa: CASSQGASGGTDTQYF

cdr3_length: 17
d_call: TRBD1
clone_size: -
v_call: TRBV19
j_call: TRBJ2-2
cdr3_nt: TGTGCCAGTAGTCCAACCGCTGGACAGGGCTACACCGGGGAGCTGTTTTTT
cdr3_aa: CASSPTAGQGYTGELFF

cdr3_length: 17
d_call: TRBD2
clone_size: -
v_call: TRBV9
j_call: TRBJ2-2
cdr3_nt: TGTGCCAGCAGCACCCGACTAGCGGGGGGGTACACCGGGGAGCTGTTTTTT
cdr3_aa: CASSTRLAGGYTGELFF

cdr3_length: 16
d_call: -
clone_size: -
v_call: TRBV5-1
j_call: TRBJ2-1
cdr3_nt: TGCGCCAGCAGTAGCCTCTCGGGGAGCTCCTACAATGAGCAGTTCTTC
cdr3_aa: CASSSLSGSSYNEQFF

cdr3_length: 17
d_call: TRBD1
clone_size: -
v_call: TRBV5-4
j_call: TRBJ1-3
cdr3_nt: TGTGCCAGCAGCCCGGACGTAGGACAGGACTCTGGAAACACCATATATTTT
cdr3_aa: CASSPDVGQDSGNTIYF

cdr3_length: 18
d_call: TRBD2
clone_size: few
v_call: TRBV5-1
j_call: TRBJ2-1
cdr3_nt: TGCGCCAGCAGCCCCGGACTAGCGGGGGGCCGGATGGGGAATGAGCAGTTCTTC
cdr3_aa: CASSPGLAGGRMGNEQFF

cdr3_length: 16
d_call: -
clone_size: -
v_call: TRBV3-1/TRBV3-2
j_call: TRBJ1-4
cdr3_nt: TGTGCCAGCAGCCAAGATGGAGGGACGGAGAATGAAAAACTGTTTTTT
cdr3_aa: CASSQDGGTENEKLFF

cdr3_length: 18
d_call: -
clone_size: -
v_call: TRBV10-1
j_call: TRBJ2-2
cdr3_nt: TGCGCCAGCAGACCATCCTCCTTAACTAGGCCCAACACCGGGGAGCTGTTTTTT
cdr3_aa: CASRPSSLTRPNTGELFF